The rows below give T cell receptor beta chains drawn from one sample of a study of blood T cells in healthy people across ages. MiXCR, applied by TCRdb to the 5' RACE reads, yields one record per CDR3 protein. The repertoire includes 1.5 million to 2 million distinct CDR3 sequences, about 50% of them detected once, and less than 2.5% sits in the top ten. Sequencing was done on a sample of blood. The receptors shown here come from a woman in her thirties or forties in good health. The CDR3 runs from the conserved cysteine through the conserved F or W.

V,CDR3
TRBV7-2,CASSLYGTGRSTDTQYF
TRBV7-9,CASSFQKRQETQYF
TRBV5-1,CASSKDFFNEQFF
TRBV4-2,CASSQDRVGTVQETQYF
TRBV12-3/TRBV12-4,CASRLTLSTDTQYF
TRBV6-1,CASSADRGRYYGYTF
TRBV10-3,CAISEQQTYEQYF
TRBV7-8,CASSPWGTADYEQYF
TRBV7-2,CASSSGTYQPQHF
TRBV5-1,CASSLIGDFSDYGYTF
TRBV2,CASSEDRGGNGYTF
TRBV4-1,CASSQDWAGRPLHF
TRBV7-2,CASSPLRGGLGNEQFF
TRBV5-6,CASSLKAGEQYF
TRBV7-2,CASSRDCYEQYF
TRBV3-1,CASSPPGPSSSFDEQFF
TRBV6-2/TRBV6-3,CASRLTGASRGQYF
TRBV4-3,CASSQRLHITDTQYF
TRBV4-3,CASSQQGVGDTQYF
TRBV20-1,CSAQLTGRAEQYF
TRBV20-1,CSARAPGGSRALINEKLFF
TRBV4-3,CASSQTLDNNSPLHF
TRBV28,CASISGLGAQYF
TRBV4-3,CASSQETAQETQYF
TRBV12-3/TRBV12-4,CASSLRTSGYNEQYF
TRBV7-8,CASSLAKSGQGLSGYTF
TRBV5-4,CASSLEPRGNEKLFF
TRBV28,CASRLDRQYTDTQYF
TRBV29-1,CSAYMGVTDTQYF
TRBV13,CASSFFDRDRVGYTF
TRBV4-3,CASSQEVGPPDTQYF
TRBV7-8,CASSLAHDYEQYF
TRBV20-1,CSASPLDGTTRETQYF
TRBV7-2,CASSRTGTGDPPLHF
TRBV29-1,CSVDTETDTQYF
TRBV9,CASSVEWGTSKYNEQFF
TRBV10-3,CAISEPDRGPYGYTF
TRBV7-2,CASRHRRQGLNTEAFF
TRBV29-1,CSVLRGGQGNEQFF
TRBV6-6,CAGSQQVAEAFF
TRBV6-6,CASSYGTSGGINEQYF
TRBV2,CASNAEGRLTEAFF
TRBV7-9,CASSLAPYQETQYF
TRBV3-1,CASSQDLAGGTKKYF
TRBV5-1,CASSLPGSGGDGYTF
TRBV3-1,CASSQESTGMTDTQYF
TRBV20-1,CSASTGALLNIQYF
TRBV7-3,CASSPARPSGTNVLTF
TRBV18,CASSPGTGLWEQYF
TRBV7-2,CASSLAGGPPETQYF
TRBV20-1,CSANPTSGVQETQYF